The source of this T cell receptor beta chain is a study of T cell changes during pregnancy in multiple sclerosis. Some clones are missing from TCRdb's copy, which holds only in-frame ones; the method was immunoSEQ multiplex PCR. Among 50,000 to 70,000 clones listed, 90% to 95% were seen once. The material was peripheral blood, obtained in the third trimester of pregnancy. The TCR was taken from a female donor in good health, enrolled as a control in a pregnancy study.

Here the CDR3 reads CASKGTRAFF. In DNA form, the CDR3 reads TGTGCCAGTAAGGGGACTAGGGCGTTCTTC. This sequence joins TRBV19 and TRBJ2-1; 8 bases map to TRBD2. This CDR3 contains 10 residues. Germline loops: CDR1 LNHDA, CDR2 SQIVND (reference sequence). Unmatched junction bases numbered 5, after V lost 7 bases and J lost 15 bases.